These 7 T cell receptor beta chains were all obtained from the same sample, sequenced in a study of T cell clonotyping in hematopoietic cell transplantation. Time point described: recipient sample about 28 days before transplant, after cytoreduction. The repertoire was sequenced with immunoSEQ multiplex PCR; TCRdb's copy has only in-frame clones and lacks some. The sample has tens of thousands of clones; approximately 84% are singletons. Sample: peripheral blood mononuclear cells, taken before stem cell transplant. The receptors derive from a man aged 60-69 years with biphenotypic leukemia. Some clones in this sample may be carry-over from other donors' samples.

V usage is TRBV19 and J usage is TRBJ2-7; a possible D gene is TRBD1 (8 bases). The CDR3 has 15 residues. Looked up from germline, CDR1 is LNHDA and CDR2 is SQIVND (reference sequence). The germline V and J ends were trimmed by 8 bases and 3 bases, with 20 bases remaining between them. CDR3: CASSPKQGGFYEQYF. DNA of the CDR3: TGTGCCAGTTCACCTAAACAGGGGGGGTTCTACGAGCAGTACTTC.

The J gene is TRBJ2-2, the V gene TRBV7-9; tentative D call: TRBD2 (6 bases). V lost 6 bases and J 2 bases, leaving 13 bases between the germline ends. CDR1 SEHNR and CDR2 FQNEAQ come from the germline V gene (reference sequence). The CDR3 has 15 amino acids. This CDR3 reads CASSSWRDNTGELFF. In DNA, the CDR3 is TGTGCCAGCAGTTCGTGGAGGGATAACACCGGGGAGCTGTTTTTT.

The chain combines TRBV30 with TRBJ1-2, with a weak D call TRBD1 (5 bases). Germline V gene sequence: CDR1 GTSNPN, CDR2 SVGIG (reference sequence). The CDR3 length is 16 residues. V lost 2 bases to trimming and J lost 3 bases, with 19 bases between them. CDR3 nucleotide sequence: TGTGCCTGGAGTTCCCCCCACGGACTGGGGCACTATGGCTACACCTTC. This sequence encodes CAWSSPHGLGHYGYTF.

V is TRBV28 and J is TRBJ2-6, with 7 bases lining up with TRBD2. The CDR3 is 16 residues long. Losses at the gene ends were 7 bases for V and 2 bases for J; bases not matched to a gene: 8. The germline gives CDR1 MDHEN, CDR2 SYDVKM. Here the CDR3 reads CASTGGGGAGANVLTF. The CDR3 DNA is TGTGCCAGCACGGGAGGTGGGGGAGCTGGGGCCAACGTCCTGACTTTC.

The chain joins TRBV9 to TRBJ1-1, with TRBD1 identical over 7 bases. The junction had 7 bases not matched to a gene; V was cut back by 3 bases and J by 5 bases. This CDR3 contains 14 residues. The germline V gene encodes CDR1 SGDLS and CDR2 YYNGEE. CDR3 residues: CASSGPTGRTEAFF. CDR3 coding DNA: TGTGCCAGCAGCGGACCGACAGGGCGAACTGAAGCTTTCTTT.

In this sample, this clone turned up a few times. The V and J genes are TRBV7-8 and TRBJ1-2; TRBD1 matches 9 bases. The CDR3 totals 14 residues. Losses at the gene ends were 7 bases for V and 2 bases for J; bases not matched to a gene: 5. Germline V gene data show CDR1 as SGHVS and CDR2 as FQNEAQ. CDR3 nucleotides: TGTGCCAGCACCTTGGACAGGGGAAACTATGGCTACACCTTC. Its protein is CASTLDRGNYGYTF.

The chain combines TRBV5-1 with TRBJ1-1; D remains ambiguous. CDR3 size: 13 residues. The V end was cut by 0 bases, the J end by 5 bases, with 8 bases between. From germline, CDR1 is SGHRS and CDR2 YFSETQ. CDR3 in DNA: TGCGCCAGCAGCTTGGCCGGGTTGACTGAAGCTTTCTTT. It yields the protein CASSLAGLTEAFF.